Given below is one T cell receptor beta chain in context. Antigen specificity is unknown. The source of the sample is a study of PD-1 blockade in classical Hodgkin lymphoma. The sample's time point: newly diagnosed, previously untreated cHL patient sample. Magnetic negative selection served to purify CD4+ T cells out of PBMCs that had been thawed. As a comparison, the study used PBMCs from newly diagnosed, untreated classical Hodgkin lymphoma. The table came from immunoSEQ multiplex PCR; TCRdb's copy has only in-frame clones and leaves some out. The sample consists of 30,000 to 40,000 clones, about 89% of them appearing once. Study outcomes and limitations: The causes of the repertoire differences, possibly disease activity or prior therapy, remain undefined. TCR diversity at baseline was reported to be reduced in newly diagnosed patients relative to healthy donors.

Trimming left V 0 bases short and J 8 bases short, with 9 bases between. The CDR3 contains 13 residues. Per germline, CDR1 MNHEY and CDR2 SVGAGI. The sequence derives from a human donor with classical Hodgkin lymphoma. V and J are TRBV6-5 and TRBJ2-3, with TRBD2 as a possible D gene (6 bases). The sample taken for sequencing was CD4+ T cells from blood. The CDR3 spells CASSYSTGGTQYF. CDR3 coding DNA: TGTGCCAGCAGTTACTCGACCGGGGGTACGCAGTATTTT.